Described below is a single T cell receptor beta chain sequence and its context. Its specificity is unknown. These data belong to a study of graft-versus-host responses after intestinal transplantation. Whole-study context: Every transplant recipient was induced with anti-thymocyte globulin, then maintained on tacrolimus and steroids for about 3 years.

Method: immunoSEQ multiplex PCR; TCRdb's copy keeps in-frame clones and lacks some. The sample lists around 120,000 clones, 75% to 95% occurring once. Findings of the study overall: Researchers found peak circulating GvH clone levels linked to early post-transplant HvG declines. Allograft graft-versus-host to host-versus-graft clonal ratios ran high in patients with graft-donor T cell macrochimerism.

The CDR3 runs to 15 residues. Looked up from germline, CDR1 is SGHVS and CDR2 is FQNEAQ. The J segment lost 11 bases and the V segment lost 2 bases, leaving 9 bases of the junction unmatched. The receptor comes from a human donor who received an intestinal transplant. Sequenced here: unstimulated CD4+ T cells sorted from spleen or lymph node cells, sampled before intestinal transplant. This chain joins TRBV7-8 and TRBJ1-4, with 9 bases matching TRBD1. In DNA, the CDR3 is TGTGCCAGCAGCTTAAAAGGGGGACAGGGTGACAAACTGTTTTTT. This gives the protein CASSLKGGQGDKLFF.